This TCR beta chain was retrieved from a study of response to subunit inactivated influenza vaccine. General study points: It was suggested by the authors that few new T cells are recruited by each seasonal influenza vaccination.

This CDR3 spans 13 amino acids. CDR1 and CDR2 from the germline V gene are SGHRS and YFSETQ. Trimming removed 0 bases from V and 4 bases from J, with 7 bases in between. TCRdb analysed the RT-PCR reads with MiXCR anew, one entry per CDR3 protein. The data contain about 570,000 distinct CDR3 sequences, roughly 12% of them singletons. Concerning this clonotype itself: The antigen is unknown.

This TCR came from a man aged 50-59 years who received an inactivated influenza vaccine. The specimen was PBMCs from blood, collected on the day of vaccination. The chain joins TRBV5-1 to TRBJ1-1; D gene ambiguous. The CDR3 nucleotides read TGCGCCAGCAGCTTGGGTTTGGCCACTGAAGCTTTCTTT. This encodes CASSLGLATEAFF.